These 15 T cell receptor beta chains came from one sample sequenced in a study of cytomegalovirus exposure and HLA in healthy donors. Use of 60 Vbeta and 13 Jbeta primers characterized the PCR. Sequenced by immunoSEQ multiplex PCR; TCRdb stores in-frame clones only, minus some. With about 30,000 clones in the sample, the ten largest clones hold around 4.7%. Sequenced: PBMCs. Receptors were obtained from a female donor in good health and CMV-seronegative.

The rearrangement joins TRBV28 to TRBJ1-1; maybe TRBD1 (5 bases). Germline V lookup: CDR1 MDHEN, CDR2 SYDVKM. The CDR3 is 15 amino acids. V shed 0 bases and J shed 5 bases, with 13 bases lying between them. CDR3 sequence: CASSLWRGASTEAFF. The CDR3 DNA sequence: TGTGCCAGCAGTTTATGGCGCGGGGCGTCGACTGAAGCTTTCTTT.

This chain joins TRBV6-5 and TRBJ1-1; maybe TRBD1 (5 bases). The CDR3 is made up of 16 amino acids. The germline V and J ends were trimmed by 4 bases and 6 bases, with 21 bases remaining between them. Germline lookup yields CDR1 MNHEY and CDR2 SVGAGI. The CDR3 DNA reads as TGTGCCAGCAGTTGGACCCACCCGGGGCGGGGGGCTGAAGCTTTCTTT. It yields the protein CASSWTHPGRGAEAFF.

The chain is built from TRBV15 and TRBJ1-2; D unclear. This CDR3 has 18 residues. The germline gives CDR1 LNHNV, CDR2 YYDKDF (reference sequence). V gave up 1 base and J gave up 0 bases, with 18 bases separating them. In DNA, the CDR3 is TGTGCCACCAGCAGAGGAGGGTCCCCCGCGAAAGCTAACTATGGCTACACCTTC. Protein product: CATSRGGSPAKANYGYTF.

V usage is TRBV9 and J usage is TRBJ2-1; 14 nucleotides match TRBD2. CDR1 is SGDLS and CDR2 is YYNGEE in the germline V gene. This CDR3 is 15 amino acids long. V lost 3 bases and J lost 12; bases outside the gene matches: 8. The CDR3 nucleotides read TGTGCCAGCAGCGCGACTAGCGGGGGGGCATTGGCGCAGTTCTTC. Its translation: CASSATSGGALAQFF. The full variable domain, rest sourced from reference TRBV9 and TRBJ2-1, is DSGVTQTPKHLITATGQRVTLRCSPRSGDLSVYWYQQSLDQGLQFLIQYYNGEERAKGNILERFSAQQFPDLHSELNLSSLELGDSALYFCASSATSGGALAQFFGPGTRLTVL.

The chain couples TRBV5-5 to TRBJ2-3, with 9 positions matching TRBD2. The CDR3 loop spans 16 amino acids. Unmatched junction bases numbered 12, after V lost 0 bases and J lost 10 bases. The germline gives CDR1 SGHKS, CDR2 YYEKEE (reference sequence). The DNA for the CDR3 is TGTGCCAGCAGCTTGGCCGGCGGGGGGGCCCTCGGGTCGCAGTATTTT. Protein: CASSLAGGGALGSQYF.

The V gene is TRBV19, the J gene TRBJ1-3; D unclear. CDR1 and CDR2 (germline): LNHDA, SQIVND (reference sequence). The V end lost 0 bases, the J end lost 0 bases, and 12 bases lay between the germline ends. The length of the CDR3 is 17 residues. DNA of the CDR3: TGTGCCAGTAGTATAGATGGCCAGTCCTCCTCTGGAAACACCATATATTTT. This encodes CASSIDGQSSSGNTIYF.

The rearrangement uses TRBV19 and TRBJ1-1; no reliable D call. The CDR3 has 14 amino acids. Germline CDR1 reads LNHDA; CDR2 reads SQIVND (reference sequence). Trimming cost V 8 bases and J 6 bases, with 19 bases left between them. The DNA of the CDR3 is TGTGCCAGTTATTTCCGGAATAAAGACTCTGAAGCTTTCTTT. Its translation: CASYFRNKDSEAFF.

The chain combines TRBV5-1 with TRBJ2-3, with 11 bases matching TRBD1. The V and J ends lost 5 bases and 3 bases, in that order; junction bases with no gene match: 8. CDR3 size: 16 residues. CDR1 and CDR2 (germline): SGHRS, YFSETQ. CDR3 DNA: TGCGCCAGCAGAGTCGGACAGGGGGCAGGAACAGATACGCAGTATTTT. This encodes CASRVGQGAGTDTQYF.

The CDR3 DNA sequence: TGTGCCAGCAGCTTGGAAGGAGGGGGGGGATCACCCCTCCACTTT. The encoded protein is CASSLEGGGGSPLHF. The J gene is TRBJ1-6, the V gene TRBV5-6, with a possible D match to TRBD1 (6 bases). The CDR3 covers 15 residues. Trimming left V 0 bases short and J 10 bases short, with 14 bases between. CDR1 and CDR2 from the germline V gene are SGHDT and YYEEEE.

V is TRBV6-5 and J is TRBJ1-5, with D possibly matching TRBD1 (6 bases). This CDR3 has 16 amino acids. V lost 3 bases and J 10 bases, leaving 22 bases between the germline ends. In germline, CDR1 is MNHEY, CDR2 SVGAGI. CDR3 region: CASSYGIPGVSGPQHF. The CDR3 DNA is TGTGCCAGCAGTTATGGGATCCCAGGGGTATCAGGCCCCCAGCATTTT.

V is TRBV10-1 and J is TRBJ2-3; 7 bases map to TRBD1. Germline values: CDR1 WNHNN, CDR2 SYGVQD (reference sequence). The CDR3 sequence is 17 residues long. Unmatched junction bases numbered 13, after V lost 6 bases and J lost 1 base. CDR3 amino acids: CASSHQQGKGGTDTQYF. The DNA of the CDR3 is TGCGCCAGCAGCCACCAACAGGGGAAGGGCGGCACAGATACGCAGTATTTT.

The V call is TRBV19, the J call TRBJ1-1; D is unresolved. CDR1 is LNHDA and CDR2 is SQIVND in the germline V gene (reference sequence). V lost 8 bases, J lost 0 bases, and 7 bases lay in between. CDR3 length: 12 residues. In DNA form, the CDR3 reads TGTGCCAGTCTATCAATGAACACTGAAGCTTTCTTT. Its translation is CASLSMNTEAFF.

V gene TRBV5-1 combines with J gene TRBJ1-1; TRBD1 might be the D (6 bases). Trimming removed 2 bases from V and 1 base from J, with 12 bases in between. The germline V gene has CDR1 SGHRS and CDR2 YFSETQ. The CDR3 is made up of 15 amino acids. The CDR3 nucleotides are TGCGCCAGCAGCTTTATACAGGGACCGAACACTGAAGCTTTCTTT. As protein: CASSFIQGPNTEAFF.

V gene TRBV28 combines with J gene TRBJ2-5; 9 bases are a match to TRBD1. TRBJ2-7 explains the end of the DNA better; the J call may be wrong. The CDR3 sequence is 14 residues long. Per germline, CDR1 MDHEN and CDR2 SYDVKM. The CDR3 DNA follows: TGTGCCAGCAGCCCGGGACAGGGTGGATACGAGCAGTACTTC. Encoded protein: CASSPGQGGYEQYF.

The rearrangement joins TRBV2 to TRBJ2-2; D ambiguous. The CDR3 sequence is 14 residues long. In germline, CDR1 is SNHLY, CDR2 FYNNEI. Trimming removed 4 bases from V and 0 bases from J, with 6 bases in between. CDR3 sequence (DNA): TGTGCCAGCAGTGTGGAGTCGAACACCGGGGAGCTGTTTTTT. As protein: CASSVESNTGELFF. The whole variable domain, remainder taken from reference TRBV2 and TRBJ2-2, is EPEVTQTPSHQVTQMGQEVILRCVPISNHLYFYWYRQILGQKVEFLVSFYNNEISEKSEIFDDQFSVERPDGSNFTLKIRSTKLEDSAMYFCASSVESNTGELFFGEGSRLTVL.